What follows are 15 T cell receptor beta chains derived from one specimen sequenced in a study of blood T cell repertoires in COVID-19. Data came from immunoSEQ multiplex PCR; TCRdb stores just in-frame clones and leaves some out. The sample includes just over 90,000 clones, approximately 80% of them seen just once. Specimen: peripheral blood. All receptors come from a human donor in a cohort sampled during active COVID-19.

The chain recombines TRBV3-1 (or the pseudogene TRBV3-2) with TRBJ1-1; weak D call: TRBD1 (5 bases). Germline V gene lookup returns CDR1 LGHDT and CDR2 YNNKEL (reference sequence). This CDR3 is 15 amino acids long. Trimming cost V 2 bases and J 11 bases, with 21 bases left between them. The CDR3 sequence is CASSQTPAAGRLAFF. In nucleotides, the CDR3 is TGTGCCAGCAGCCAAACCCCCGCGGCGGGACGCCTGGCTTTCTTT.

The V and J genes are TRBV6-2 or TRBV6-3 and TRBJ2-2; 8 bases match TRBD2. The germline gives CDR1 MNHEY, CDR2 SVGEGT. J gave up 3 bases and V 6 bases, and 6 bases lay outside the gene matches. This CDR3 spans 15 amino acids. The CDR3 nucleotides are TGTGCCAGCAGCCCCGGGGGGGCGGACACCGGGGAGCTGTTTTTT. Its translation: CASSPGGADTGELFF.

This clone was detected once. The chain employs TRBV28 and TRBJ1-2; perhaps TRBD1 as D (5 bases). V lost 10 bases and J 6 bases, leaving 18 bases between the germline ends. The germline CDR1 and CDR2 sequences are MDHEN and SYDVKM. The length of the CDR3 is 13 residues. CDR3 DNA sequence: TGTGCCACGAGGGATCCGGGACTTGATGGCTACACCTTC. Translating it yields CATRDPGLDGYTF.

The chain uses TRBV28 and TRBJ2-5; TRBD2 might be the D (6 bases). CDR3 length: 14 amino acids. Germline-derived CDR1 and CDR2 are MDHEN and SYDVKM. Trimming removed 5 bases at V and 4 bases at J, with 14 bases between. The CDR3 loop reads CASSAGPQSETQYF. The CDR3 bases are TGTGCCAGCAGTGCGGGACCTCAATCAGAGACCCAGTACTTC.

V usage is TRBV2 and J usage is TRBJ2-3; TRBD2 matches at 9 bases. The CDR3 has 14 residues. The germline gives CDR1 SNHLY, CDR2 FYNNEI. Unmatched junction bases numbered 5, after V lost 6 bases and J lost 4 bases. CDR3 region: CASRRGGRADTQYF. The CDR3 DNA reads as TGTGCCAGCAGGCGGGGGGGCCGGGCAGATACGCAGTATTTT.

This clone was picked up a small number of times. The chain links TRBV4-1 to TRBJ2-5; 10 bases fit TRBD2. Germline V CDR1 and CDR2: MGHRA, YSYEKL. The CDR3 is made up of 17 amino acids. The ends lost 0 bases at V and 5 bases at J; junction bases unmatched: 9. DNA of the CDR3: TGCGCCAGCAGCCAAGATGAAGAGCGGGAGGGCCGGGAGACCCAGTACTTC. This codes for CASSQDEEREGRETQYF.

This sequence joins TRBV2 and TRBJ2-3, with 8 bases identical to TRBD1. With V trimmed by 4 bases and J by 5 bases, 8 bases remained unmatched. Looked up from germline, CDR1 is SNHLY and CDR2 is FYNNEI. This CDR3 comprises 15 residues. CDR3 amino acids: CASSAYRGYKDTQYF. CDR3 nucleotide sequence: TGTGCCAGCAGTGCATACAGGGGGTACAAAGATACGCAGTATTTT.

The CDR3: CASSQDRGGDTGELFF. The CDR3 DNA reads as TGCGCCAGCAGCCAAGATCGCGGGGGAGACACCGGGGAGCTGTTTTTT. The rearrangement joins TRBV4-1 to TRBJ2-2; 7 nucleotides line up with TRBD2. The CDR3 is 16 residues long. The germline gives CDR1 MGHRA, CDR2 YSYEKL. Losses at the gene ends were 0 bases for V and 3 bases for J; bases not matched to a gene: 4.

The CDR3 sequence is CAISDRRNYGYTF. CDR3 nucleotide sequence: TGTGCCATCAGTGACAGGAGGAACTATGGCTACACCTTC. The rearrangement joins TRBV10-3 to TRBJ1-2; D remains ambiguous. V lost 3 bases and J lost 2, with 7 bases in between. The CDR3 runs 13 residues. Germline assignment: CDR1 ENHRY and CDR2 SYGVKD.

The J gene is TRBJ1-1, the V gene TRBV10-3; unclear D gene. This CDR3 comprises 12 residues. Trimming shortened V by 6 bases and J by 2 bases, and 7 bases separated the two germline ends. CDR1 ENHRY and CDR2 SYGVKD come from the germline V gene. CDR3 sequence: CAIRRDNTEAFF. In DNA form, the CDR3 reads TGTGCCATCAGACGGGATAACACTGAAGCTTTCTTT.

The chain employs TRBV2 and TRBJ2-1; no clear D gene. The CDR3 consists of 13 residues. V was trimmed by 0 bases and J by 15 bases, leaving 15 bases between them. Per germline, CDR1 SNHLY and CDR2 FYNNEI. DNA for the CDR3: TGTGCCAGCAGTGAAGCGCTTTGGGCCTCCCTGTTCTTC. Translated, it gives CASSEALWASLFF.

This chain links TRBV9 with TRBJ1-2, with D perhaps TRBD1 (6 bases). V was trimmed by 0 bases and J by 6 bases, leaving 9 bases between them. The CDR3 consists of 13 residues. Germline V CDR1 and CDR2: SGDLS, YYNGEE. CDR3 sequence (DNA): TGTGCCAGCAGCGTAGGGCAGGGGAATGGCTACACCTTC. It encodes CASSVGQGNGYTF.

J is TRBJ2-7 and V is TRBV5-1; 14 nucleotides agree with TRBD2. The V segment lost 1 base and the J segment 4 bases; nucleotides outside the gene matches: 10. The CDR3 consists of 18 residues. In germline, CDR1 is SGHRS, CDR2 YFSETQ. CDR3 region: CASSLTGLAGGSPYEQYF. The CDR3 nucleotides are TGCGCCAGCAGCTTGACCGGACTAGCGGGAGGCTCTCCTTACGAGCAGTACTTC.

This chain connects TRBV28 to TRBJ1-5; D not resolved. Germline V gene sequence: CDR1 MDHEN, CDR2 SYDVKM. V shed 5 bases and J shed 11 bases, with 19 bases lying between them. CDR3 length: 14 amino acids. The CDR3 spells CASSPTPGGAAQHF. In DNA form, the CDR3 reads TGTGCCAGCAGTCCAACCCCCGGAGGAGCGGCCCAGCATTTT.

V gene TRBV7-9 combines with J gene TRBJ2-5; 11 nucleotides line up with TRBD2. The V gene end was trimmed by 6 bases and the J gene end by 6 bases; junction bases not matched to a gene: 6. Per germline, CDR1 SEHNR and CDR2 FQNEAQ (reference sequence). The CDR3 contains 14 residues. CDR3 nucleotide sequence: TGTGCCAGCAGTGTTACTAGCGGGGGAAAGACCCAGTACTTC. Protein: CASSVTSGGKTQYF.